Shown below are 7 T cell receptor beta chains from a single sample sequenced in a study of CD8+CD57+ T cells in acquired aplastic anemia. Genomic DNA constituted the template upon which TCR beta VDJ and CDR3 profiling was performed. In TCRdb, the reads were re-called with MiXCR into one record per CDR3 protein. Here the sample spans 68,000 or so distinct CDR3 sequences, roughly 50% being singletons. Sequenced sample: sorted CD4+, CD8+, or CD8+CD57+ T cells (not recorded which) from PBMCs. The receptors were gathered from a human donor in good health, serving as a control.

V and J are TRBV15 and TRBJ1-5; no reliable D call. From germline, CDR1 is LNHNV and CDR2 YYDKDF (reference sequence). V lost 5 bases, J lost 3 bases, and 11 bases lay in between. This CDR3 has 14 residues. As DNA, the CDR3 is TGTGCCACCAGCTTGACCTTCTCCAATCAGCCCCAGCATTTT. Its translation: CATSLTFSNQPQHF. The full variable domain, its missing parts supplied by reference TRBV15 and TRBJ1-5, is DAMVIQNPRYQVTQFGKPVTLSCSQTLNHNVMYWYQQKSSQAPKLLFHYYDKDFNNEADTPDNFQSRRPNTSFCFLDIRSPGLGDTAMYLCATSLTFSNQPQHFGDGTRLSIL.

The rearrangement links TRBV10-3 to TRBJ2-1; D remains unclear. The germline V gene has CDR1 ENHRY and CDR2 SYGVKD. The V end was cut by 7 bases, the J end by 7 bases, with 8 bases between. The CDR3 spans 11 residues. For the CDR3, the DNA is TGTGCCATCAAGGTCGCTAATGAGCAGTTCTTC. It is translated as CAIKVANEQFF.

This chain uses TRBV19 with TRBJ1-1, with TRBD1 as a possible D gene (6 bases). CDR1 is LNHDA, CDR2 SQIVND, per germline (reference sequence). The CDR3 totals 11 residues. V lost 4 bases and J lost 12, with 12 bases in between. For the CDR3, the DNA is TGTGCCAGTAGTAACAGGGTAAGGACTTTCTTT. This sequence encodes CASSNRVRTFF.

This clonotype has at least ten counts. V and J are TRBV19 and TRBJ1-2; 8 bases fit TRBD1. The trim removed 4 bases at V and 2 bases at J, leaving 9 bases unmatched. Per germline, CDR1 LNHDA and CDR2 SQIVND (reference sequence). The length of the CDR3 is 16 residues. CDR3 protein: CASSTGTGPTNYGYTF. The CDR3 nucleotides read TGTGCCAGTAGTACCGGGACAGGCCCAACGAACTATGGCTACACCTTC.

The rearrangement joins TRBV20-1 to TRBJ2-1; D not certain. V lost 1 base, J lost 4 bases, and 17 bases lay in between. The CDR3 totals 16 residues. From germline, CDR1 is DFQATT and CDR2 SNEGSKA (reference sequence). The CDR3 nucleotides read TGCAGTGCTAGAGTTCCTAGAATACCTTCATACAATGAGCAGTTCTTC. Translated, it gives CSARVPRIPSYNEQFF.

For the CDR3, the DNA is TGCAGTGCTAGCTCTCTACTGCGGTATGGCTACACCTTC. This gives the protein CSASSLLRYGYTF. The rearrangement links TRBV20-1 to TRBJ1-2; D remains ambiguous. CDR1 DFQATT and CDR2 SNEGSKA come from the germline V gene (reference sequence). This CDR3 has 13 residues. Trimming took off 3 bases at V and 5 bases at J, with 13 bases between the two ends.

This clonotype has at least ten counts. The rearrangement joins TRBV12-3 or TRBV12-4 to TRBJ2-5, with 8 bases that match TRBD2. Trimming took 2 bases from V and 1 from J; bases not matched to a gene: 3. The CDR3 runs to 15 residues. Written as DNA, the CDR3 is TGTGCCAGCAGTTTAATACTAGCGGTCCAAGAGACCCAGTACTTC. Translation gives CASSLILAVQETQYF.